This T cell receptor beta chain derives from a study of human T cells and chemical hapten exposure. Study-wide background: Sensitization was performed using 2% DPC on a roughly 2 cm by roughly 2 cm upper inner arm skin site.

The V and J ends lost 3 bases and 2 bases respectively, with 9 bases between them. Germline lookup yields CDR1 SGHRS and CDR2 YFSETQ. This CDR3 spans 13 amino acids. TCRdb used MiXCR to reprocess the RACE reads, holding one entry per CDR3 protein. The sample has some 79,000 distinct CDR3 sequences; 9.5% to 14% are singletons. As to time point: patch test 3, about 24 weeks after DPC sensitization. Treatment here: therapeutic diphenylcyclopropenone sensitization with weekly scalp DPC. This clonotype originated in a woman in her forties or fifties with alopecia areata. Some clones in this sample may be carry-over from other donors' samples. The V and J genes are TRBV5-1 and TRBJ2-7; D is possibly TRBD1 (6 bases). Source: whole blood, taken in connection with sensitization to the hapten diphenylcyclopropenone (DPC). CDR3 loop: CASSWDKTYEQYF. The CDR3 DNA sequence: TGCGCCAGCAGCTGGGACAAGACCTACGAGCAGTACTTC.